This TCR beta chain was sequenced for a study of blood T cell repertoires in COVID-19. Sequencing was performed with immunoSEQ multiplex PCR; in TCRdb, only in-frame clones are kept and a portion is missing. The sample comprises roughly 200,000 clones, 81% of which are singletons, and roughly 7.9% rests with the top ten. This CDR3 is built from 15 residues. From germline, CDR1 is KGHDR and CDR2 SFDVKD. The ends lost 5 bases at V and 4 bases at J; junction bases unmatched: 6. This sequence joins TRBV24-1 and TRBJ2-4, with TRBD2 matching over 8 bases. The source is a woman over 75 with acute or convalescent COVID-19. Specimen: peripheral blood. This CDR3 reads CATSGERGSKNIQYF. CDR3 bases: TGTGCCACCAGTGGAGAGCGGGGGAGTAAAAACATTCAGTACTTC.